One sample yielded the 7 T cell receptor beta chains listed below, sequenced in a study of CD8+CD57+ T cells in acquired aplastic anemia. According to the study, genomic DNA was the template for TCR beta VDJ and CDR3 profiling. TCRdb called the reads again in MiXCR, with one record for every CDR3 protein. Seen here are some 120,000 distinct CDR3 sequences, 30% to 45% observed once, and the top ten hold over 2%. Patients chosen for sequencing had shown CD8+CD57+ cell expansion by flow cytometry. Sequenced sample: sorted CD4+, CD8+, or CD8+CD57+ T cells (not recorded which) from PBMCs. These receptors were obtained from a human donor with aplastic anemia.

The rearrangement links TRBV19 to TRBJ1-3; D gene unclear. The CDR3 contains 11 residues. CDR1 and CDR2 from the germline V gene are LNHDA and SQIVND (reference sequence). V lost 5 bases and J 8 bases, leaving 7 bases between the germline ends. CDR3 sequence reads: CASSLRDTIYF. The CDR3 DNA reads TGTGCCAGTAGTCTCCGGGACACCATATATTTT.

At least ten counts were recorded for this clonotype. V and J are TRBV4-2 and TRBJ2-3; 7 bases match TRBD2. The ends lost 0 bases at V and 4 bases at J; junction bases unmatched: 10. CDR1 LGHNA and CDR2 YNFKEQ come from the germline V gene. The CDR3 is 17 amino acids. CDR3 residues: CASSQDWDSGSADTQYF. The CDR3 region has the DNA TGTGCCAGCAGCCAAGATTGGGATAGCGGGTCGGCAGATACGCAGTATTTT.

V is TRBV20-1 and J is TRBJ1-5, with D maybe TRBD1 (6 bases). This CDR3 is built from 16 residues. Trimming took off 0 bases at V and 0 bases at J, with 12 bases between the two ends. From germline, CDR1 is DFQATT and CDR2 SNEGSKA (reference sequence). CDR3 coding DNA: TGCAGTGCTAGAGATTTAAGGGGGATTAGCAATCAGCCCCAGCATTTT. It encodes CSARDLRGISNQPQHF.

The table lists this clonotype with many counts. In nucleotides, the CDR3 is TGTGCCAGCAGCCACTCCGGGTTCGATGGCTACACCTTC. Protein product: CASSHSGFDGYTF. J is TRBJ1-2 and V is TRBV7-9; unclear D gene. Deletions cut 5 bases from V and 6 bases from J, with 13 bases between. The CDR3 is 13 residues long. CDR1 is SEHNR, CDR2 FQNEAQ, per germline (reference sequence). Using reference TRBV7-9 and TRBJ1-2 for the parts outside the CDR3, the full variable domain is DTGVSQNPRHKITKRGQNVTFRCDPISEHNRLYWYRQTLGQGPEFLTYFQNEAQLEKSRLLSDRFSAERPKGSFSTLEIQRTEQGDSAMYLCASSHSGFDGYTFGSGTRLTVV.

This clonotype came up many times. The CDR3 DNA sequence: TGTGCCAGCAGCTTGAGAACAGGAGGGGAAAAACTGTTTTTT. It specifies CASSLRTGGEKLFF. V and J are TRBV5-6 and TRBJ1-4, with a tentative D call TRBD1 (5 bases). This CDR3 has 14 amino acids. V gave up 1 base and J gave up 8 bases, with 12 bases separating them. Germline V gene lookup returns CDR1 SGHDT and CDR2 YYEEEE. The variable domain in full, with the rest retrieved from reference TRBV5-6 and TRBJ1-4, is DAGVTQSPTHLIKTRGQQVTLRCSPKSGHDTVSWYQQALGQGPQFIFQYYEEEERQRGNFPDRFSGHQFPNYSSELNVNALLLGDSALYLCASSLRTGGEKLFFGSGTQLSVL.

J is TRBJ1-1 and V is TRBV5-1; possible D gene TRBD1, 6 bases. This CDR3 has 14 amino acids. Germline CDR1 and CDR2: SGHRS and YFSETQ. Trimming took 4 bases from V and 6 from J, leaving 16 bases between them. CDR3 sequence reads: CASSPGAFNAEAFF. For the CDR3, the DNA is TGCGCCAGCAGCCCGGGGGCTTTTAACGCTGAAGCTTTCTTT.

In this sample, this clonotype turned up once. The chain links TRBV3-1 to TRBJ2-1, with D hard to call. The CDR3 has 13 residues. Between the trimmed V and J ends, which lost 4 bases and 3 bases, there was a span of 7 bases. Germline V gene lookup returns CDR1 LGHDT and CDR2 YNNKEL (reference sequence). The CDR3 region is CASSRVNYNEQFF. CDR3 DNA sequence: TGTGCCAGCAGCCGAGTTAACTACAATGAGCAGTTCTTC.